This T cell receptor (beta chain) derives from a study of blood T cell repertoires in COVID-19. Study details: Nucleic acid was either cDNA or gDNA, and it came from T cells, B-cell-depleted T cells, or PBMCs.

This clone was detected only once. Assay used: immunoSEQ multiplex PCR; TCRdb lists only in-frame clones, some missing. The table records around 220,000 clones, around 90% of them present only once. Categorization into cohorts depended on clinical history that participants reported. In the 2 weeks before study entry, exposed participants met a COVID-19 case, which was PCR-confirmed or clinician-diagnosed. J lost 5 bases, V lost 9 bases, and 9 bases had no gene match. Germline-derived CDR1 and CDR2 are MGHRA and YSYEKL. This CDR3 region has 13 residues. V gene TRBV4-1 combines with J gene TRBJ1-2, with 7 bases aligning to TRBD1. This receptor was identified in a man in his thirties or forties who had been exposed to COVID-19. The sequenced sample was PBMCs or T cells enriched from blood (not recorded which). CDR3 sequence: CASPRGDSYGYTF. CDR3 DNA sequence: TGCGCCAGTCCACGAGGGGACAGTTATGGCTACACCTTC.